This TCR beta chain was documented in a study of blood T cell repertoires in COVID-19. Whole-study context: Collection of acute and convalescent COVID-19 samples took place in the United States, Italy and Spain.

Assay used: immunoSEQ multiplex PCR; TCRdb lists only in-frame clones, some missing. Of roughly 78,000 clones in the sample, 75% to 90% were seen once. The germline V gene has CDR1 KGHDR and CDR2 SFDVKD. Trimming shortened V by 4 bases and J by 0 bases, and 9 bases separated the two germline ends. The CDR3 covers 15 residues. This rearrangement joins TRBV24-1 to TRBJ2-4; D not resolved. The sequenced sample was peripheral blood. The sequence was obtained from a woman older than 75 with acute or convalescent COVID-19. CDR3 region: CATSDGTLAKNIQYF. The CDR3 nucleotides are TGTGCCACCAGTGACGGTACTCTAGCCAAAAACATTCAGTACTTC.